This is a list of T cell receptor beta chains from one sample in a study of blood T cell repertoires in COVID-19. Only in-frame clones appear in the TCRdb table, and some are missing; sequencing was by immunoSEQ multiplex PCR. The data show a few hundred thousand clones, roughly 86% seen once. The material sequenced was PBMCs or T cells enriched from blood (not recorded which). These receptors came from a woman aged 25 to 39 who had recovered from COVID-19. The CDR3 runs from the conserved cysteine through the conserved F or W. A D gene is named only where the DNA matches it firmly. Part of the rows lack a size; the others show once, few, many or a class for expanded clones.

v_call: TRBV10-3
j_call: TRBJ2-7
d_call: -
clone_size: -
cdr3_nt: TGTGCCACCCGGGACTCTTCCCATGGGTCGTCCTACGAGCAGTACTTC
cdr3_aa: CATRDSSHGSSYEQYF

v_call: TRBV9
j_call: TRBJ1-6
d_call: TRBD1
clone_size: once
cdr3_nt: TGTGCCAGCAGCAGGACAGGGGGCCGGAATTCACCCCTCCACTTT
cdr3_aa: CASSRTGGRNSPLHF

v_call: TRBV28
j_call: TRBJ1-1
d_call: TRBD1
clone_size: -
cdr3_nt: TGTGCCAGCAGTTTGACAGGGGTAGGGACTGAAGCTTTCTTT
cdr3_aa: CASSLTGVGTEAFF

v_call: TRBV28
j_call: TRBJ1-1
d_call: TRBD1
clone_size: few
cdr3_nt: TGTGCCAGCAGTTTAAAGGTTTTTAGGACAGGCAGCGGGAACACTGAAGCTTTCTTT
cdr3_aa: CASSLKVFRTGSGNTEAFF

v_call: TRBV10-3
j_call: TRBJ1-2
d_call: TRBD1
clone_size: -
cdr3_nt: TGTGCCATCACCAGACAGGGGGCCTATGGCTACACCTTC
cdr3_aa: CAITRQGAYGYTF

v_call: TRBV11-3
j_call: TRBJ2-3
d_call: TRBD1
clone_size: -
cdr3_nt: TGTGCCAGCAGGGCCGGGACAGGGCATCCAGATACGCAGTATTTT
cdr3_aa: CASRAGTGHPDTQYF

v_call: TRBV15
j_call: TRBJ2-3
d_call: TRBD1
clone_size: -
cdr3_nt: TGTGCCACCAGCAGAGATGGGGGAATGCCGGGACAGCTCATCCGAGATACGCAGTATTTT
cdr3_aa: CATSRDGGMPGQLIRDTQYF

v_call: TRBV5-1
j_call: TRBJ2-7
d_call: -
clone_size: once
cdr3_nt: TGCGCCAGCAGCTTGTACAGGTCCACCTACGAGCAGTACTTC
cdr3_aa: CASSLYRSTYEQYF

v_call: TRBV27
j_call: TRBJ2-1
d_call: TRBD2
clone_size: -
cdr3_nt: TGTGCCAGCAGCCCGGGCCTAGCGGACTCCTACAATGAGCAGTTCTTC
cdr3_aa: CASSPGLADSYNEQFF

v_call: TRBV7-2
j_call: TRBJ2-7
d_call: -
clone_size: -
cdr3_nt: TGTGCCAGCAGCTCACAGGGCCCAACGGCCTCCTACGAGCAGTACTTC
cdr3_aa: CASSSQGPTASYEQYF

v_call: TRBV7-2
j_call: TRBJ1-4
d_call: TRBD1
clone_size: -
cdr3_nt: TGTGCCAGCAGCAGTCGGACAGGGCGGAGCGAAAAACTGTTTTTT
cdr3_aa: CASSSRTGRSEKLFF

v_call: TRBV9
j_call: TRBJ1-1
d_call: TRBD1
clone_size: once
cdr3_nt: TGTGCCAGCAGCGTCCTGGGGCAGGGGGCTGAAGCTTTCTTT
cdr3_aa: CASSVLGQGAEAFF

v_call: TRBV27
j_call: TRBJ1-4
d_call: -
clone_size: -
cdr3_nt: TGTGCCAGCAGTTTCAGGCCCATCAATGAAAAACTGTTTTTT
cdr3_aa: CASSFRPINEKLFF

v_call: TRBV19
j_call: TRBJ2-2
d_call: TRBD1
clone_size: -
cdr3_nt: TGTGCCAGTAGAAATCGACAGGGGACAGGGGGCACCGGGGAGCTGTTTTTT
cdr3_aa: CASRNRQGTGGTGELFF

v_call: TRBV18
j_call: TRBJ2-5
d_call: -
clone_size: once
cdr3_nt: TGTGCCAGCTCGACGACAGGTACCCAAGAGACCCAGTACTTC
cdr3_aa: CASSTTGTQETQYF

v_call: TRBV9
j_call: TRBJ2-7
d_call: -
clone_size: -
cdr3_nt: TGTGCCAGCAGCGTAGCAACGGCAGGCGAGCAGTACTTC
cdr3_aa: CASSVATAGEQYF

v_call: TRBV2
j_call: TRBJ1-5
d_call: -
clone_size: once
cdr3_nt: TGTGCCAGCATGGGGGCGTCTTGGAAGCGTGATCAGCCCCAGCATTTT
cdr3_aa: CASMGASWKRDQPQHF

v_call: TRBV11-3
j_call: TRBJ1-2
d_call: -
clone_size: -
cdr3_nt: TGTGCCAGCAGCCGGTCGGGCTATGGCTACACCTTC
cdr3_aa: CASSRSGYGYTF

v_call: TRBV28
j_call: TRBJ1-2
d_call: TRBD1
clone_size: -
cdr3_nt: TGTGCCAGCAGTCTCGAGGACAGGTACTATGGCTACACCTTC
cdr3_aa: CASSLEDRYYGYTF

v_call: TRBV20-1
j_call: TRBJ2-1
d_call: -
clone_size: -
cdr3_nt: TGCATTGTGGGAGGATACAATGAGCAGTTCTTC
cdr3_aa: CIVGGYNEQFF

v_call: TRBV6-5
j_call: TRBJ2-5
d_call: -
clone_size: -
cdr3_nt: TGTGCCAGCAGCCGGGAGCTGAGTGGAGAGACCCAGTACTTC
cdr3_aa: CASSRELSGETQYF

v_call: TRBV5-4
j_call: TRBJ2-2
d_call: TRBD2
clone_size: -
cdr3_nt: TGTGCCAGCAGCCCGGGACTAGCGCACACCGGGGAGCTGTTTTTT
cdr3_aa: CASSPGLAHTGELFF

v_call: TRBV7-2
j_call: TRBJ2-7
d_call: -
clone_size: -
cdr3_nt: TGTGCCAGCAGCTTAGTGTTCTCCGTCTACGAGCAGTACTTC
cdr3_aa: CASSLVFSVYEQYF

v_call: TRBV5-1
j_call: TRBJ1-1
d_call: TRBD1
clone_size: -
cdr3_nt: TGCGCCAGCAGCTTGGTGGCAGGGGGATGGAACACTGAAGCTTTCTTT
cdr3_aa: CASSLVAGGWNTEAFF

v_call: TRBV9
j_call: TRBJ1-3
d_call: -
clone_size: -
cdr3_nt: TGTGCCAGCAGCGGCAGTTCTGGAAACACCATATATTTT
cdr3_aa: CASSGSSGNTIYF

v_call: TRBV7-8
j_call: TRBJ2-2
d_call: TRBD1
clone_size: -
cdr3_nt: TGTGCCAGCAGCTTGAGGGGGCGATGGGCCAGGAACACCGGGGAGCTGTTTTTT
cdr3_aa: CASSLRGRWARNTGELFF

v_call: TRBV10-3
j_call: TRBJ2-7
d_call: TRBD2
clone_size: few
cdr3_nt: TGTGCCATCAGTGAGTCGAGGGGACTAGCGGCCTACGAGCAGTACTTC
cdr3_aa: CAISESRGLAAYEQYF

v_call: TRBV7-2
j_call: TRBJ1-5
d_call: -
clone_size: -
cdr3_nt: TGTGCCAGCAGCTTAGAAGGGGCAGGTTGGGGTCAGCCCCAGCATTTT
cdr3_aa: CASSLEGAGWGQPQHF

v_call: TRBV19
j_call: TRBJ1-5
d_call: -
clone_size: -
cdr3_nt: TGTGCCAGTAGTCGCGACACGAATAGCAATCAGCCCCAGCATTTT
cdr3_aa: CASSRDTNSNQPQHF

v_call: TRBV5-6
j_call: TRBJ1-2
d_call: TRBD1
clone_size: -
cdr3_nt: TGTGCCAGCGCTCGGTGGGACAGCTATGGCTACACCTTC
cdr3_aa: CASARWDSYGYTF

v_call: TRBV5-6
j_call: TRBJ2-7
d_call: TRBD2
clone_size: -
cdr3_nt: TGTGCCAGCAGCCCTACCGGCGGGAGTCCCTTCTCCTACGAGCAGTACTTC
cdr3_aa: CASSPTGGSPFSYEQYF

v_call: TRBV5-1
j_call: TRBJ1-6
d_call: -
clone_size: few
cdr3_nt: TGCGCCAGCAGCAAGGAGGAGGGGATGGATTCACCCCTCCACTTT
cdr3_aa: CASSKEEGMDSPLHF

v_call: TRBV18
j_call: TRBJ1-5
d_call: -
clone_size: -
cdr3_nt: TGTGCCAGCTCACCCTCGGGTTATCAGCCCCAGCATTTT
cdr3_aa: CASSPSGYQPQHF

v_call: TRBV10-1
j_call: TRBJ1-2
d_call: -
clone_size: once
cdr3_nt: TGCGCCAGCAGTGGCGGGGGACTGTATGGCTACACCTTC
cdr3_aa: CASSGGGLYGYTF

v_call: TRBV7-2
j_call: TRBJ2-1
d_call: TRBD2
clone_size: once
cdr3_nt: TGTGCCAGCAGCTTACTAGCGGGAGCCTACAATGAGCAGTTCTTC
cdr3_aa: CASSLLAGAYNEQFF

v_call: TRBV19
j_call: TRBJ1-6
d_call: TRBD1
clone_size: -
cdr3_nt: TGTGCCAGTAGTACTCCACCGGGACAGGGGCGATCACCCCTCCACTTT
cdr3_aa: CASSTPPGQGRSPLHF

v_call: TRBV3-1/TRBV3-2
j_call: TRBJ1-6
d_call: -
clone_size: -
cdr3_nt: TGTGCCAGCAGCCGCACAGCATATAATTCACCCCTCCACTTT
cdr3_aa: CASSRTAYNSPLHF

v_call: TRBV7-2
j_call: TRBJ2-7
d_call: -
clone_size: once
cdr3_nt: TGTGCCAGCAGCTTAGCGGGACAACCTCGCCTCTACGAGCAGTACTTC
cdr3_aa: CASSLAGQPRLYEQYF

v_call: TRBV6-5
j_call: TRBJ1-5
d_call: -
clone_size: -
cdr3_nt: TGTGCCAGCAGGGCCGCACAGGAACTAAATCAGCCCCAGCATTTT
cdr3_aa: CASRAAQELNQPQHF

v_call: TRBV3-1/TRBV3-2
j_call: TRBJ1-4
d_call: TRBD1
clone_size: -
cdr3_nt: TGTGCCAGCAGCCAAGACGCAGGGGGCTGGAAACTGTTTTTT
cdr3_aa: CASSQDAGGWKLFF

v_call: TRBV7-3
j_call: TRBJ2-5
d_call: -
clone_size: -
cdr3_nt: TGTGCCAGCAGCTTAACGGCAGGGGCGGGCCAAGAGACCCAGTACTTC
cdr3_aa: CASSLTAGAGQETQYF

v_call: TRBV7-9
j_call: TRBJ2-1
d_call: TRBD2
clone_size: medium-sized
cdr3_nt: TGTGCCAGCAGCTTCGGCGGGAGCGCGCCTTACAATGAGCAGTTCTTC
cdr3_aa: CASSFGGSAPYNEQFF

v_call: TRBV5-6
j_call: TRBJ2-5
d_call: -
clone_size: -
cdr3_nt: TGTGCCAGCAGCTTGTATCGGGGTGAGACCCAGTACTTC
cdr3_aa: CASSLYRGETQYF

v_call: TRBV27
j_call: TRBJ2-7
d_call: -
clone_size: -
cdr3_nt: TGTGCCAGCAGTCAGGGGCCCTACGAGCAGTACTTC
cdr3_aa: CASSQGPYEQYF

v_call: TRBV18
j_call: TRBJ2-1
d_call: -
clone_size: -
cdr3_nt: TGTGCCAGCTCCCCCGGGGACTCCCGCCTCGCTGAGCAGTTCTTC
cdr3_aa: CASSPGDSRLAEQFF

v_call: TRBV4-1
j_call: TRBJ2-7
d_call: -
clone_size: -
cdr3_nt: TGCGCCAGCAGCCATGACAGAGTCGACTACGAGCAGTACTTC
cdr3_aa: CASSHDRVDYEQYF

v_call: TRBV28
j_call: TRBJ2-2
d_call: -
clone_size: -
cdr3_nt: TGTGCCAGCAGTCCACCAGGGTTCTCAACCGGGGAGCTGTTTTTT
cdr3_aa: CASSPPGFSTGELFF

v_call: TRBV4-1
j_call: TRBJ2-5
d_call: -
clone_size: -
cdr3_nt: TGCGCCAGCAGCGCCCGGGTCCGGGAACAAGAGACCCAGTACTTC
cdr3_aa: CASSARVREQETQYF

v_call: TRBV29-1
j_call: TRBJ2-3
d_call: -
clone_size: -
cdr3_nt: TGCAGCGCCAAACCCCAGGGCTGGGGCACAGATACGCAGTATTTT
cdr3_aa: CSAKPQGWGTDTQYF

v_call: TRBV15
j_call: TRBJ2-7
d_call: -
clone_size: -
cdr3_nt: TGTGCCACCAGCAGAGGTGTGACTGTCGGTTACGAGCAGTACTTC
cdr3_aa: CATSRGVTVGYEQYF

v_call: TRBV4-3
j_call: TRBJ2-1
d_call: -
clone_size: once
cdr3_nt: TGCGCCAGCAGCCAAGATCCCTTAACAGGGATCCCTGAGCAGTTCTTC
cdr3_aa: CASSQDPLTGIPEQFF

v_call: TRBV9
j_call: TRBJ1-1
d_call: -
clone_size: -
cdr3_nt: TGTGCCAGCAGCGTAGAGAGGGCAGATGAAGCTTTCTTT
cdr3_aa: CASSVERADEAFF

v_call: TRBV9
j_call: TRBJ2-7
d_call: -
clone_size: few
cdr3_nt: TGTGCCAGCAGCGTAACGGAGCTCTCCTACGAGCAGTACTTC
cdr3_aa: CASSVTELSYEQYF

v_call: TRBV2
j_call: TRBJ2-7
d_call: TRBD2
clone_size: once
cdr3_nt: TGTGCCAGCAGTGTTTACCACGGACTAGCGGTCCCCTACGAGCAGTACTTC
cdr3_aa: CASSVYHGLAVPYEQYF

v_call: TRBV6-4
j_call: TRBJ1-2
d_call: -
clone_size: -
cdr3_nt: TGTGCCAGCAGCCCCGGGGGGGTCTATGGCTACACCTTC
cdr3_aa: CASSPGGVYGYTF

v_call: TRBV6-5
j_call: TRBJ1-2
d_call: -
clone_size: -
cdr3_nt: TGTGCCAGCAGAGAGGGCCTCTATGGCTACACCTTC
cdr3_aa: CASREGLYGYTF

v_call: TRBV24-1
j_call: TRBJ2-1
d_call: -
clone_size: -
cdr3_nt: TGTGCCACCAGTGATTCAGACAGGAGCTCCTACAATGAGCAGTTCTTC
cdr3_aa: CATSDSDRSSYNEQFF

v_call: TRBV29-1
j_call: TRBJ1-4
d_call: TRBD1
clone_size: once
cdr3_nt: TGCAGCGTTGGGGACAGGAGTTCTACTGAAAAACTGTTTTTT
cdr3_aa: CSVGDRSSTEKLFF

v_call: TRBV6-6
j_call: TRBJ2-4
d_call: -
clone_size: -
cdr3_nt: TGTGCCAGCAGTCGGACTTCCTTCTCCCTAGCCAAAAACATTCAGTACTTC
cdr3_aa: CASSRTSFSLAKNIQYF

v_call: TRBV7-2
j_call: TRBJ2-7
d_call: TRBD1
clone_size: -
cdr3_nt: TGTGCCAGCAGGAGGGACAGGGAGGCCGAGCAGTACTTC
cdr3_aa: CASRRDREAEQYF